This TCR beta chain is drawn from a study of cytomegalovirus exposure and HLA in healthy donors. The primer mix had 60 Vbeta and 13 Jbeta primers. Some clones are missing from TCRdb's copy, which holds only in-frame ones; the method was immunoSEQ multiplex PCR. The sample comprises 110,000 to 150,000 clones, 80% to 90% of which are singletons, and approximately 4% rests with the top ten. This sequence was found in a woman aged 40 to 49 in good health and CMV-seropositive. The source material was PBMCs.

CDR3 DNA sequence: TGTGCCAGCACCCCAGGGGGCGTAGCTGGGGCCAACGTCCTGACTTTC. Its protein product is CASTPGGVAGANVLTF. The chain is built from TRBV5-4 and TRBJ2-6; TRBD1 matches at 8 bases. Germline assignment: CDR1 SGHNT and CDR2 YYREEE (reference sequence). V trimming: 6 bases; J trimming: 2 bases; junction bases outside the gene matches: 7. The CDR3 has 16 residues.